The clone carrying this TCR beta chain occurred many times. Its antigen remains unknown. This sample is drawn from a study of T cells in Graves' hyperthyroidism and ophthalmopathy. Study observations and caveats: Peripheral blood also featured most of the thyroid clonotypes expanded above 0.001.

CDR3 length: 14 amino acids. Deletions cut 5 bases from V and 4 bases from J, with 15 bases between. Germline V gene data show CDR1 as LGHNT and CDR2 as FRNRAP. TCR beta CDR3 sequences were amplified from RNA transcripts. Researchers ran a first-round RT-PCR on the TCR CDR3 using the HTBI primer set. In TCRdb, the multiplex PCR reads were re-called with MiXCR into one record per CDR3 protein. The table records about 380,000 distinct CDR3 sequences, over 11% of them present only once. Material for sequencing was blood. This sequence was found in a woman aged 55-70 years with Graves' hyperthyroidism. The genes are TRBV12-5 and TRBJ2-7, with D perhaps being TRBD1 or TRBD2 (5 bases each). The CDR3 DNA reads TGTGCTAGTGGTACCTCCTTGGGGGTATACGAGCAGTACTTC. Its protein is CASGTSLGVYEQYF.